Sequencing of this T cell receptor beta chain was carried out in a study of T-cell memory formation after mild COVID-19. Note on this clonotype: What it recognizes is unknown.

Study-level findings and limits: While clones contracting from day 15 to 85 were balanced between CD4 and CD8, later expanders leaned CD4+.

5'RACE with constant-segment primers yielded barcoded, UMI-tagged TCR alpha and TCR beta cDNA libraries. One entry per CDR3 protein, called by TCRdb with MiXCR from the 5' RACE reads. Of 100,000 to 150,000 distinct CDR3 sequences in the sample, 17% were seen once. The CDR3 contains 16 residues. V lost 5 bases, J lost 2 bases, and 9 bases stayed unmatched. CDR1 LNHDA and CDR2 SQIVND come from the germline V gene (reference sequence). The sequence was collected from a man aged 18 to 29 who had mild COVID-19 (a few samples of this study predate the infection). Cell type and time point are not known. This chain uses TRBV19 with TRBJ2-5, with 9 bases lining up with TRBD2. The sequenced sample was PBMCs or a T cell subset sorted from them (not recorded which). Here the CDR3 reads CASSGIASGEQETQYF. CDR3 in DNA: TGTGCCAGTAGTGGGATCGCTAGCGGGGAACAAGAGACCCAGTACTTC.